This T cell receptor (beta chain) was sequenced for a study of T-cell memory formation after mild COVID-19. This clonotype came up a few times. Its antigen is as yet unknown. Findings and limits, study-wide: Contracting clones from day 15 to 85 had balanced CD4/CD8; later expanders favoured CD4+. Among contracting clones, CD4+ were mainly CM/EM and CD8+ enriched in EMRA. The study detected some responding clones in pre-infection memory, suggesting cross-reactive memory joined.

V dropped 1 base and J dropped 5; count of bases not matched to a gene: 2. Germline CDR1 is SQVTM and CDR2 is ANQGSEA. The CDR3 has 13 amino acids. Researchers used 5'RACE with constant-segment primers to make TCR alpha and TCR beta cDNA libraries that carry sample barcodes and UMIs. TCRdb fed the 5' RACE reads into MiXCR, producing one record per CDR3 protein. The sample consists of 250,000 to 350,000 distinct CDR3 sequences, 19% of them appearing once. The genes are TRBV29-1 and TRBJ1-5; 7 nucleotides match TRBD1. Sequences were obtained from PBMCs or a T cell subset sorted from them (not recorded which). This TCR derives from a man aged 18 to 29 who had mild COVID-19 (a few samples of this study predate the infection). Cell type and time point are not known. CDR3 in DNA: TGCAGCGTTGAAGGACAGGGCGATCAGCCCCAGCATTTT. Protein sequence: CSVEGQGDQPQHF.